Presented here are 6 T cell receptor beta chains from one specimen sequenced in a study of CD8 T cells in Susac syndrome (dated 2019 in TCRdb). Library preparation used the immunoSEQ multiplex PCR assay. RNA was extracted with the RNeasy kit and roughly 0.45 to 1 ug was reverse transcribed using random hexamers. Through fastp at Q25 and MiXCR, TCRdb rebuilt clones from the public reads, retaining in-frame beta chains. Each record represents a unique CDR3 protein, reported with the most common genes and DNA among its rows. Within this sample are roughly 160,000 distinct CDR3 sequences, with around 94% of them counted one time only. The leading ten clones occupy 0.11% to 0.15% of the sample. The sequenced sample consisted of CD4+ T cells from PBMCs. The receptors come from a human donor in good health.

The V and J genes are TRBV20-1 and TRBJ2-1; 10 bases agree with TRBD2. Germline V lookup: CDR1 DFQATT, CDR2 SNEGSKA (reference sequence). V shed 0 bases, J shed 6 bases, and the junction held 5 bases outside the gene matches. The length of the CDR3 is 15 residues. The DNA for the CDR3 is TGCAGTGCTAGAGATCGGCTAGCGGGGGTCAATGAGCAGTTCTTC. This translates into CSARDRLAGVNEQFF.

This sequence joins TRBV2 and TRBJ2-5, with D possibly matching TRBD2 (6 bases). V was pared by 8 bases and J by 4 bases, with 17 bases between. The germline gives CDR1 SNHLY, CDR2 FYNNEI. The CDR3 totals 14 residues. This CDR3 reads CASGSSDGGETQYF. In nucleotides, the CDR3 is TGTGCCAGCGGATCTAGCGACGGGGGAGAGACCCAGTACTTC.

The rearrangement joins TRBV29-1 to TRBJ2-3; 8 bases line up with TRBD2. Trimming at V came to 7 bases and at J to 2 bases, leaving 8 bases not matched to a gene. The V gene's germline CDR1 is SQVTM and CDR2 ANQGSEA. CDR3 length: 14 amino acids. In nucleotides, the CDR3 is TGCAGCGGACTAGCGCCTCAAATCACAGATACGCAGTATTTT. This translates into CSGLAPQITDTQYF.

The chain is built from TRBV4-3 and TRBJ2-7; 10 nucleotides agree with TRBD2. Trimming removed 0 bases from V and 3 bases from J; junction bases left unmatched: 2. The CDR3 spans 15 residues. The germline V gene has CDR1 LGHNA and CDR2 YSLEER. The DNA for the CDR3 is TGCGCCAGCAGCCAAGAAGTAGCGGGGGGCTACGAGCAGTACTTC. Amino acid sequence: CASSQEVAGGYEQYF.

The chain combines TRBV7-3 with TRBJ2-5; no clear D. The germline CDR1 and CDR2 sequences are SGHTA and FQGTGA. With 1 base removed from V and 3 bases from J, the gap between germline ends came to 6 bases. The CDR3 covers 13 residues. The CDR3 region has the DNA TGTGCCAGCAGCTTAAGTCTCAAAGAGACCCAGTACTTC. As protein: CASSLSLKETQYF.

CDR3 sequence (DNA): TGTGCCAGCAGGACCGGGCCCCCGGGTGAAGCTTTCTTT. Translating it yields CASRTGPPGEAFF. This chain uses TRBV6-2 or TRBV6-3 with TRBJ1-1; D not certain. The CDR3 covers 13 residues. The V end lost 6 bases, the J end lost 7 bases, and 15 bases lay between the germline ends. Germline CDR1 MNHEY, CDR2 SVGEGT.